Presented here are 20 T cell receptor beta chains from one specimen sequenced in a study of CD8+CD57+ T cells in acquired aplastic anemia. Previously, flow cytometry had revealed CD8+CD57+ cell expansion in the patients chosen for sequencing. Profiling that covered TCR beta VDJ and CDR3 relied on genomic DNA as its template. Each CDR3 protein is one row after TCRdb ran MiXCR on the reads. The sample has approximately 170,000 distinct CDR3 sequences, approximately 44% seen once. What was sequenced was sorted CD4+, CD8+, or CD8+CD57+ T cells (not recorded which) from PBMCs. The receptor source for this set is a human donor with aplastic anemia.

The table lists this clonotype with a few counts. The rearrangement links TRBV27 to TRBJ1-1, with D hard to call. V shed 6 bases and J shed 4 bases, with 15 bases lying between them. The CDR3 extends over 14 amino acids. The germline gives CDR1 MNHEY, CDR2 SMNVEV (reference sequence). The CDR3 sequence: CASRGLDRITEAFF. In nucleotides, the CDR3 is TGTGCCAGCAGGGGTCTGGACCGGATCACTGAAGCTTTCTTT.

On this clonotype itself: This may stem from a read error, because a much larger clone lies one nucleotide away. This chain connects TRBV4-3 to TRBJ1-1, with a possible D match to TRBD1 (5 bases). Germline V gene data show CDR1 as LGHNA and CDR2 as YSLEER. This CDR3 comprises 16 residues. CDR3 bases: TGCGCCAGCAGCCAAGAGGTCCAGGGTATGAACACTGAAGCTCTCTTT. It encodes CASSQEVQGMNTEALF.

V usage is TRBV7-9 and J usage is TRBJ1-4; D call uncertain. Deletions cut 2 bases from V and 4 bases from J, with 11 bases between. CDR3 size: 15 residues. CDR1 and CDR2 from the germline V gene are SEHNR and FQNEAQ (reference sequence). CDR3 nucleotide sequence: TGTGCCAGCAGCTTATCGCTATCCCTTAATGAAAAACTGTTTTTT. It yields the protein CASSLSLSLNEKLFF.

The rearrangement uses TRBV19 and TRBJ1-5, with 7 bases that match TRBD1. V lost 1 base, J lost 2 bases, and 5 bases stayed unmatched. CDR3 length: 16 amino acids. The germline V gene encodes CDR1 LNHDA and CDR2 SQIVND (reference sequence). The CDR3 reads CASSIGGGRGNQPQHF. The CDR3 DNA sequence: TGTGCCAGTAGTATAGGAGGGGGCAGAGGCAATCAGCCCCAGCATTTT.

This clonotype has ten or more counts. The chain uses TRBV7-9 and TRBJ1-4; a weak D match, TRBD1 (5 bases). Germline V gene sequence: CDR1 SEHNR, CDR2 FQNEAQ (reference sequence). V dropped 6 bases and J dropped 4 bases, with 15 bases sitting between them. The CDR3 contains 15 residues. DNA for the CDR3: TGTGCCAGCAGATCTCAGGGAGTCCGTAATGAAAAACTGTTTTTT. Its protein product is CASRSQGVRNEKLFF. Using reference TRBV7-9 and TRBJ1-4 for the parts outside the CDR3, the full variable domain is DTGVSQNPRHKITKRGQNVTFRCDPISEHNRLYWYRQTLGQGPEFLTYFQNEAQLEKSRLLSDRFSAERPKGSFSTLEIQRTEQGDSAMYLCASRSQGVRNEKLFFGSGTQLSVL.

At least ten counts were recorded for this clonotype. J is TRBJ1-6 and V is TRBV14; perhaps TRBD1 as D (5 bases). The CDR3 extends over 16 amino acids. Germline V gives CDR1 SGHDN, CDR2 FVKESK. The ends were cut back, 4 bases at V and 0 bases at J, with 10 bases in the middle. DNA of the CDR3: TGTGCCAGCAGCCCCAGGGTACTCTCCTATAATTCACCCCTCCACTTT. This encodes CASSPRVLSYNSPLHF.

This clonotype was seen only a few times. This sequence joins TRBV24-1 and TRBJ2-7; weak D call: TRBD1 (6 bases). This CDR3 region has 15 residues. Trimming pared 5 bases from V and 2 bases from J, leaving 15 bases between. Germline V gene sequence: CDR1 KGHDR, CDR2 SFDVKD. The CDR3 nucleotides read TGTGCCACCAGTGCTCACCTGGGGGCGGCCTACGAGCAGTACGTC. This codes for CATSAHLGAAYEQYV.

This clonotype was detected only a few times. In this CDR3 the conserved last residue, phenylalanine or tryptophan, is missing, so a read error is likely. The V call is TRBV19, the J call TRBJ2-1; TRBD2 matches 7 bases. The CDR3 is 15 amino acids. Germline V gene lookup returns CDR1 LNHDA and CDR2 SQIVND (reference sequence). V lost 6 bases and J lost 3; bases outside the gene matches: 8. For the CDR3, the DNA is TGTGCCAGTAGGAGCGGGGAGACCTTCTACAATGAGCAGTTCCTC. This encodes CASRSGETFYNEQFL.

This clonotype was detected ten times or more. This CDR3 reads CASSLGIGSPLHF. Here the CDR3 DNA reads TGTGCCAGCAGCTTAGGGATAGGTTCACCCCTCCACTTT. V gene TRBV7-9 combines with J gene TRBJ1-6; D ambiguous. Germline V gene data show CDR1 as SEHNR and CDR2 as FQNEAQ (reference sequence). V shed 1 base and J shed 9 bases, with 7 bases lying between them. This CDR3 has 13 amino acids.

The rearrangement uses TRBV29-1 and TRBJ2-7; 9 bases fit TRBD1. The germline V gene has CDR1 SQVTM and CDR2 ANQGSEA. The CDR3 covers 15 residues. The V and J ends lost 8 bases and 7 bases, in that order; junction bases with no gene match: 18. The CDR3 nucleotides read TGCAGCTCCCTCGACAGGGGGATGAGTAATTCGGAGCAGTACTTC. Residues: CSSLDRGMSNSEQYF.

This clonotype was detected many times. V gene TRBV20-1 combines with J gene TRBJ2-5; 13 nucleotides line up with TRBD2. The germline V gene has CDR1 DFQATT and CDR2 SNEGSKA (reference sequence). CDR3 length: 16 residues. Unmatched junction bases numbered 10, after V lost 4 bases and J lost 5 bases. The CDR3 nucleotides read TGCAGTGCTACTAACCCACTAGCGGGAGGGTGGGAGACCCAGTACTTC. Amino acid sequence: CSATNPLAGGWETQYF.

Note on this clonotype: A much larger clone sits a single nucleotide away, making a read error possible. The chain is built from TRBV10-3 and TRBJ2-1; possible D gene TRBD2, 5 bases. V was cut by 5 bases and J by 10 bases, with 15 bases left in between. The CDR3 has 13 amino acids. Per the germline V gene, CDR1 is ENHRY and CDR2 is SYGVKD. Written as DNA, the CDR3 is TGTGCCATCAGTTACCCTCGGACTGGAGAGCAGTTCTTC. Residues: CAISYPRTGEQFF.

The genes are TRBV20-1 and TRBJ1-2; tentatively, D is TRBD1 (6 bases). The length of the CDR3 is 13 residues. With 0 bases removed from V and 5 bases from J, the gap between germline ends came to 10 bases. Germline assignment: CDR1 DFQATT and CDR2 SNEGSKA (reference sequence). The CDR3 nucleotides read TGCAGTGCTAGAGATGATACAGGGTATGGCTACACCTTC. Protein product: CSARDDTGYGYTF.

This clonotype came up many times. V usage is TRBV4-3 and J usage is TRBJ2-1, with 11 bases matching TRBD1. Germline V gene lookup returns CDR1 LGHNA and CDR2 YSLEER. The J segment lost 6 bases and the V segment lost 0 bases, leaving 7 bases of the junction unmatched. CDR3 length equals 17 residues. The CDR3 coding sequence is TGCGCCAGCAGCCAAGACTGGACAGGGGGCGCAATCAATGAGCAGTTCTTC. Its protein is CASSQDWTGGAINEQFF.

This chain connects TRBV25-1 to TRBJ1-6; 9 nucleotides match TRBD1. The CDR3 has 16 amino acids. V gave up 4 bases and J gave up 7 bases; unmatched junction bases: 8. Germline CDR1 and CDR2: MGHDK and SYGVNS. CDR3 in DNA: TGTGCCAGCAGTGTAGGCAAGACAGGGGGAAATTCACCCCTCCACTTT. Translating it yields CASSVGKTGGNSPLHF.

The J gene is TRBJ2-7, the V gene TRBV7-9, with D uncertain. The V end was cut by 0 bases, the J end by 4 bases, with 4 bases between. This CDR3 spans 12 amino acids. Germline CDR1 is SEHNR and CDR2 is FQNEAQ (reference sequence). The CDR3 region has the DNA TGTGCCAGCAGCTTAGCTGAGTACGAGCAGTACTTC. Protein sequence: CASSLAEYEQYF.

CDR3 nucleotide sequence: TGTGCCAGCAGCGTAGCTCTGGGGGCTGAAGGAAACACCATATATTTT. This encodes CASSVALGAEGNTIYF. The chain recombines TRBV9 with TRBJ1-3, with D possibly TRBD1 on 6 matching bases. CDR1 and CDR2 (germline): SGDLS, YYNGEE. This CDR3 is 16 amino acids long. V lost 0 bases, J lost 4 bases, and 14 bases lay in between.

About this clonotype: This may come from a read error, since a much larger clone is one base off. The V and J genes are TRBV10-3 and TRBJ1-2, with D perhaps TRBD1 (5 bases). Germline V gene lookup returns CDR1 ENHRY and CDR2 SYGVKD. The length of the CDR3 is 13 residues. Between the trimmed V and J ends, which lost 3 bases and 7 bases, there was a span of 12 bases. The CDR3 DNA is TGTGCCATCAGTGAAGACGTTGGGGGTGGCTACACCTTC. Its protein is CAISEDVGGGYTF.

Concerning this clonotype: At one end, the junction sequence differs from germline, possibly due to a read error. This chain links TRBV2 with TRBJ1-2; D gene uncertain. There are 14 residues in the CDR3. Per the germline V gene, CDR1 is SNHLY and CDR2 is FYNNEI. CDR3 protein: CPSFRESLLYGYTF. Written as DNA, the CDR3 is TGTCCCAGCTTTCGGGAATCCCTGCTCTATGGCTACACCTTC.

This clonotype was recorded many times. The chain links TRBV29-1 to TRBJ1-5; D uncertain. V was trimmed by 5 bases and J by 2 bases, leaving 13 bases between them. From germline, CDR1 is SQVTM and CDR2 ANQGSEA. This CDR3 is built from 14 residues. The CDR3 sequence is CSVQDGYGNQPQHF. Written as DNA, the CDR3 is TGCAGCGTTCAGGACGGTTATGGCAATCAGCCCCAGCATTTT.